This T cell receptor (beta chain) is from a study of shared clonotypes between healthy human individuals. Study results and caveats: A handful of donors showed sharing of roughly 5% of naive CD4 clonotypes.

Healthy and HIV-negative, the adult donors had no recent acute infections or vaccinations. With respect to this clone: What it binds is not known.

The germline gives CDR1 MDHEN, CDR2 SYDVKM. The CDR3 runs to 13 residues. Trimming took off 10 bases at V and 0 bases at J, with 13 bases between the two ends. Only in-frame clones appear in the TCRdb table, and some are missing; sequencing was by immunoSEQ multiplex PCR. The data contain roughly 1,500,000 clones, approximately 98.5% of them singletons. The chain links TRBV28 to TRBJ2-7; no firm D call. This TCR was recovered from a young man in good health. Sequenced input: naive CD4+ T cells sorted from blood. Described subset: CD45RA+ positively selected. The CDR3 is CATALVTSYEQYF. The CDR3 DNA reads TGTGCCACCGCCTTGGTCACCTCCTACGAGCAGTACTTC.